The text below deals with one T cell receptor (beta chain). Its target is not known. The source of the sample is a study of T-cell memory formation after mild COVID-19. Study summary: Clusters of TCRs were largely donor specific.

V lost 2 bases, J lost 8 bases, and 18 bases lay in between. CDR3 length: 15 amino acids. Germline-derived CDR1 and CDR2 are LNHDA and SQIVND (reference sequence). Study-level findings and limits: Pre-infection memory showed some responding clones, and this suggested that cross-reactive memory joined. Of the contracting clones, CD4+ ones lay mainly in CM and EM, and CD8+ ones in EMRA. Proof of SARS-CoV-2 specificity was absent for the second-wave clones that crested on day 37.

From the 5' RACE reads, TCRdb called clonotypes with MiXCR, one entry per CDR3 protein. The data hold 500,000 to 600,000 distinct CDR3 sequences, with 18% observed a single time. The chain recombines TRBV19 with TRBJ1-2, with TRBD1 as a possible D gene (6 bases). The sample consisted of PBMCs or a T cell subset sorted from them (not recorded which). The sequence was obtained from an adult woman who had mild COVID-19 (a few samples of this study predate the infection). Cell type and time point are not known. CDR3: CASSIPGLGAWGYTF. The DNA of the CDR3 is TGTGCCAGTAGTATACCAGGCTTGGGGGCTTGGGGCTACACCTTC.